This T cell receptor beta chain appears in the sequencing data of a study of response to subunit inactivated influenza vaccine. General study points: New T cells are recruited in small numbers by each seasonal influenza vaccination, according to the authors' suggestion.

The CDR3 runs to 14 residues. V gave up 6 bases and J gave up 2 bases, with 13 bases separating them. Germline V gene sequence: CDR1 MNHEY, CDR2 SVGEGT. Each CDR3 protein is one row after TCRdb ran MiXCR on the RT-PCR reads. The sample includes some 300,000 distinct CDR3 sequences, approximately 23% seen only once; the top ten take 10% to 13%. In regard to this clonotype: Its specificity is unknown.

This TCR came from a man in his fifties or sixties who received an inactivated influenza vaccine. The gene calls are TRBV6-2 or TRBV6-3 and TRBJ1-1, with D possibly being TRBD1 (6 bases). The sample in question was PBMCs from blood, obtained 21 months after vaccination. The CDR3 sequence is CASREGDGNTEAFF. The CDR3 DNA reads TGTGCCAGCAGGGAGGGGGACGGAAACACTGAAGCTTTCTTT.